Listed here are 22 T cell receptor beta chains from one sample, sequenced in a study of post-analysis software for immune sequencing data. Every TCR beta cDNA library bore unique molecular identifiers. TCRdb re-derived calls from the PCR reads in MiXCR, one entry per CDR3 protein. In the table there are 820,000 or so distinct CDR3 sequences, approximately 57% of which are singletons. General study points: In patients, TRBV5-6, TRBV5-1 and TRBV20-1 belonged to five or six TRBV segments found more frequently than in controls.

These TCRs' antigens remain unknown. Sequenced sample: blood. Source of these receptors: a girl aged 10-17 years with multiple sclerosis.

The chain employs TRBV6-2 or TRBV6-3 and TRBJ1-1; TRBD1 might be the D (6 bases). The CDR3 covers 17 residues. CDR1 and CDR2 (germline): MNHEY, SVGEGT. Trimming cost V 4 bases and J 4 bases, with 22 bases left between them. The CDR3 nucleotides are TGTGCCAGCAGTTCCCTCGGGGGGCTAGGCTTGAGCACTGAAGCTTTCTTT. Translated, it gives CASSSLGGLGLSTEAFF.

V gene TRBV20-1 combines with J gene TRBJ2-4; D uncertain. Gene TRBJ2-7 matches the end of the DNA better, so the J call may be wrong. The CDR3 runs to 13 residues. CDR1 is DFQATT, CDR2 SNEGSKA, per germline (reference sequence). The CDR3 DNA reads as TGCAGTGCTAGAGCGCTCTTCACCTACGAGCAGTACTTC. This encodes CSARALFTYEQYF.

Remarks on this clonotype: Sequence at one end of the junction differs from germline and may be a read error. CDR3 bases: TGCGCCAGCAGCTTGCGCTGGGGTGAAAAACGGTTTTTT. Translating it yields CASSLRWGEKRFF. V usage is TRBV5-1 and J usage is TRBJ1-4; D ambiguous. From germline, CDR1 is SGHRS and CDR2 YFSETQ. CDR3 length: 13 residues.

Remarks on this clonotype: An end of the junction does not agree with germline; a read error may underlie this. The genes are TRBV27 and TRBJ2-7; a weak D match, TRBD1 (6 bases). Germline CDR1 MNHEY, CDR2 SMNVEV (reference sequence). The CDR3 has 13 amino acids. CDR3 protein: CTSSFRDMGEQYF. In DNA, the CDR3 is TGTACCAGCAGTTTTCGGGACATGGGGGAGCAGTACTTC.

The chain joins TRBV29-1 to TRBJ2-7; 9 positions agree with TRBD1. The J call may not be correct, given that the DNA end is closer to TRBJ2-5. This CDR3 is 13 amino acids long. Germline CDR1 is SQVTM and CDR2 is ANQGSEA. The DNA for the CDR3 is TGCAGCGCCGGGACAGGGAGGGTTGAGACCCAGTACTTC. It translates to CSAGTGRVETQYF.

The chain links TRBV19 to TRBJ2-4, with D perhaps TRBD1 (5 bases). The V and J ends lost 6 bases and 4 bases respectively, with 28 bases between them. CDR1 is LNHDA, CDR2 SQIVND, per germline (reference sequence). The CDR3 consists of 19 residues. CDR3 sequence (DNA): TGTGCCAGTAGCACTTTTAGGGGATCGAACCGAGGTTATAAAAACATTCAGTACTTC. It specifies CASSTFRGSNRGYKNIQYF. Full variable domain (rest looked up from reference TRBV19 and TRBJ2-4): DGGITQSPKYLFRKEGQNVTLSCEQNLNHDAMYWYRQDPGQGLRLIYYSQIVNDFQKGDIAEGYSVSREKKESFPLTVTSAQKNPTAFYLCASSTFRGSNRGYKNIQYFGAGTRLSVL.

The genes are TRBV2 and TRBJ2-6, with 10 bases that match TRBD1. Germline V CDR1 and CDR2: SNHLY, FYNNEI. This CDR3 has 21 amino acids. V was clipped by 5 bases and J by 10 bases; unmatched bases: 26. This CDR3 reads CASSHRPAGQGLVGLGNVLTF. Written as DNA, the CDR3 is TGTGCCAGCAGTCATCGGCCCGCGGGACAGGGGCTGGTTGGACTAGGAAACGTCCTGACTTTC.

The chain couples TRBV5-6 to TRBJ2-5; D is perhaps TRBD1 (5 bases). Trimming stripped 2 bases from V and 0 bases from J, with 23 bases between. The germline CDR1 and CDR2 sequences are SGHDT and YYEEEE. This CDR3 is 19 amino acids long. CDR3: CASSFVQGDKREYQETQYF. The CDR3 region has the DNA TGTGCCAGCAGCTTCGTGCAGGGTGATAAGAGAGAGTACCAAGAGACCCAGTACTTC.

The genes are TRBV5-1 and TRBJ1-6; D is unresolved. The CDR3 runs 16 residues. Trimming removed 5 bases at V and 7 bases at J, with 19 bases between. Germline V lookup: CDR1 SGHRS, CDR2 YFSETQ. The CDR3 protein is CASSPDGSFWNSPLHF. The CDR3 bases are TGCGCCAGCAGTCCGGACGGCTCGTTTTGGAATTCACCCCTCCACTTT.

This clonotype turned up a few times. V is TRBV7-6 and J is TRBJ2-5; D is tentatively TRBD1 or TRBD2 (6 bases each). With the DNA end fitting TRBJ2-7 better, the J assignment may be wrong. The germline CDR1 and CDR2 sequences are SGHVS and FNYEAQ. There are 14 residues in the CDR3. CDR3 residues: CASSLDSGSYEQYF. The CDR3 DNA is TGTGCCAGCAGCTTGGACAGCGGGTCCTACGAGCAGTACTTC.

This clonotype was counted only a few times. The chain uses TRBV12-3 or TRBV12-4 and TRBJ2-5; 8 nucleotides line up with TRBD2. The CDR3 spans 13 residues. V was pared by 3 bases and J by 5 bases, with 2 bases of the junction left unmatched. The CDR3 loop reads CASSFGGAETQYF. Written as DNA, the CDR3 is TGTGCCAGCAGTTTCGGGGGGGCGGAGACCCAGTACTTC.

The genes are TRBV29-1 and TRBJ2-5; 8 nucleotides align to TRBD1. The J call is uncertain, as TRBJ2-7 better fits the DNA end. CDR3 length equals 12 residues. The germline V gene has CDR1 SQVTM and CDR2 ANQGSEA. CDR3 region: CSVRDRFNEQYF. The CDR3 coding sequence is TGCAGCGTTCGGGACAGGTTCAACGAGCAGTACTTC.

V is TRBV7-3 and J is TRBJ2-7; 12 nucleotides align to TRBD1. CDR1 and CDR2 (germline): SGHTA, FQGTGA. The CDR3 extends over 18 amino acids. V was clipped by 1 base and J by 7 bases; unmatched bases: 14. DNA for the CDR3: TGTGCCAGCAGCTTAAAGGCTGGGACAGGGGGCAAGTGGAATGAGCAGTACTTC. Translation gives CASSLKAGTGGKWNEQYF.

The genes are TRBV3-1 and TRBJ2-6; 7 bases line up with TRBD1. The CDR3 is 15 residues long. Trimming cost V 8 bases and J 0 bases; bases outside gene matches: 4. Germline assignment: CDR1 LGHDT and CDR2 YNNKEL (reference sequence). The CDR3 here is CASGRQGSGANVLTF. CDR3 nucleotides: TGTGCCAGCGGACGACAGGGCTCTGGGGCCAACGTCCTGACTTTC.

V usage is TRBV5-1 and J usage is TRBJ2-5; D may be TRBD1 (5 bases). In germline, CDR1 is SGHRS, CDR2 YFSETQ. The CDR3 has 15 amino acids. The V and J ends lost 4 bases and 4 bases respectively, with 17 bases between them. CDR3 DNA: TGCGCCAGCAGCCCCCTGCTGGGGCTGGGAGAGACCCAGTACTTC. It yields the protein CASSPLLGLGETQYF.

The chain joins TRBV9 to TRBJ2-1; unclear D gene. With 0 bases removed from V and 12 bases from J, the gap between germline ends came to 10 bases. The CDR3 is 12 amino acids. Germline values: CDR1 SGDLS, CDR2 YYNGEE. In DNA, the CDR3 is TGTGCCAGCAGCGTAGGGCGGAGTGGGCAGTTCTTC. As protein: CASSVGRSGQFF.

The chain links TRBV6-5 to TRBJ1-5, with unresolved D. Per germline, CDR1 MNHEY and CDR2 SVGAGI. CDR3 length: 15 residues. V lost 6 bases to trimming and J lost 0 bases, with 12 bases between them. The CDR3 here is CASRSRHASNQPQHF. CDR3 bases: TGTGCCAGCAGGTCAAGACACGCTAGCAATCAGCCCCAGCATTTT.

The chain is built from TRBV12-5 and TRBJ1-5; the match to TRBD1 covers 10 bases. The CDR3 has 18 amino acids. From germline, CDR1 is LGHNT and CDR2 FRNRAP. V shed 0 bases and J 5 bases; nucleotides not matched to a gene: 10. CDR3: CASGLVKGDRGGDQPQHF. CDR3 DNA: TGTGCTAGTGGTTTGGTAAAGGGGGACAGGGGAGGTGATCAGCCCCAGCATTTT.

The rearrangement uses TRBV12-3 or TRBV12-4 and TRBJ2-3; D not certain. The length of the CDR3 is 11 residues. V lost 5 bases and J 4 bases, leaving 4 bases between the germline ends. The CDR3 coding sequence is TGTGCCAGCAGTACGGCAGATACGCAGTATTTT. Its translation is CASSTADTQYF.

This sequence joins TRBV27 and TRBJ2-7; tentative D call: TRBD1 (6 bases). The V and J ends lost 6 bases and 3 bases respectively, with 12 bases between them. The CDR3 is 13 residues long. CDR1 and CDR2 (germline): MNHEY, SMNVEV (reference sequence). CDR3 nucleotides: TGTGCCAGCAGACTACAGGGAAACTACGAGCAGTACTTC. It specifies CASRLQGNYEQYF.

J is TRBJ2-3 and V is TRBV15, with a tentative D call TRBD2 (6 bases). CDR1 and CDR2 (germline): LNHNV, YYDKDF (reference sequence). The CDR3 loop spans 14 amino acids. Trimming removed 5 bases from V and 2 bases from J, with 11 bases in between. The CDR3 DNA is TGTGCCACCAGCCTTAGCGGTGACACAGATACGCAGTATTTT. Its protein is CATSLSGDTDTQYF. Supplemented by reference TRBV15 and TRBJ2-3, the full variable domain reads DAMVIQNPRYQVTQFGKPVTLSCSQTLNHNVMYWYQQKSSQAPKLLFHYYDKDFNNEADTPDNFQSRRPNTSFCFLDIRSPGLGDTAMYLCATSLSGDTDTQYFGPGTRLTVL.

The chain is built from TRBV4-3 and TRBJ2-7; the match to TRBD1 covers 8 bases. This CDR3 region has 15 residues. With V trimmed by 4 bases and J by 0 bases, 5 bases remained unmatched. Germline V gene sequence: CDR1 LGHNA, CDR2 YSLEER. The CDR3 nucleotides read TGCGCCAGCAGCCGAGCAGGGGGCCTCTCCTACGAGCAGTACTTC. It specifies CASSRAGGLSYEQYF.